This T cell receptor beta chain appears in the sequencing data of a study of control samples from healthy donors and cancer patients. Germline values: CDR1 SNHLY, CDR2 FYNNEI. V lost 7 bases to trimming and J lost 1 base, with 10 bases between them. The CDR3 spans 14 residues. Using immunoSEQ multiplex PCR, the repertoire was profiled, and TCRdb retains in-frame clones only, with some absent. Here the sample spans about 120,000 clones, approximately 92% being singletons. Sequenced material: PBMCs. The chain is built from TRBV2 and TRBJ2-2; D is undetermined. The TCR sequence derives from a woman in her forties or fifties with colorectal cancer. The DNA of the CDR3 is TGTGCCAGCAAAATGCAAGGGAACACCGGGGAGCTGTTTTTT. Protein sequence: CASKMQGNTGELFF.